This T cell receptor (beta chain) derives from a study of patients and donors after allogeneic stem cell transplantation. Sample share makes this clonotype medium-sized. Using its own MiXCR run on the RT-PCR reads, TCRdb lists one record per CDR3 protein. This table has 1,500 to 2,000 distinct CDR3 sequences, around 1.7% appearing once. The sample taken for sequencing was blood, either unsorted or a sorted T cell fraction (not recorded which). The sequence came from a human donor who was either an allogeneic HSCT recipient or a stem cell or donor lymphocyte infusion donor (not recorded which). It is not recorded whose cells these are; they may come from a transplant donor.

CDR3 nucleotides: TGTGCCAGCAGCTCTAGGGGTATCAGGGATGGCTACACCTTC. This sequence encodes CASSSRGIRDGYTF. The genes are TRBV7-2 and TRBJ1-2; D possibly corresponds to TRBD1 (5 bases). The V end lost 4 bases, the J end lost 6 bases, and 15 bases lay between the germline ends. The CDR3 has 14 amino acids. Looked up from germline, CDR1 is SGHTA and CDR2 is FQGNSA.